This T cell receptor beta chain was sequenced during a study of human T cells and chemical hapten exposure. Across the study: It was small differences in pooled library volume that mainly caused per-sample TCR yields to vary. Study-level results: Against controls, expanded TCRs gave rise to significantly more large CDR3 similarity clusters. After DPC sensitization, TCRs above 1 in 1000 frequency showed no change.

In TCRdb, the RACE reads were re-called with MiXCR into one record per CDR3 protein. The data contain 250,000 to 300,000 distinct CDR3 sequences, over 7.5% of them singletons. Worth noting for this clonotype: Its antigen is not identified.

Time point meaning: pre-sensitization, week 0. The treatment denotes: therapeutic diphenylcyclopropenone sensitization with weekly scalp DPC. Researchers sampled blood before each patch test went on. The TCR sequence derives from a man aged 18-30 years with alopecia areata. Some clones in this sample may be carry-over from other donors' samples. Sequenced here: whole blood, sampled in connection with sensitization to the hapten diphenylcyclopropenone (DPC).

CDR3 in DNA: TGTGCCAGCAGCGTATGGCGGGGGGGCCAGGAGACCCAGTACTTC. It encodes CASSVWRGGQETQYF. J is TRBJ2-5 and V is TRBV9; 9 nucleotides line up with TRBD2. Trimming cost V 1 base and J 5 bases; bases outside gene matches: 6. In germline, CDR1 is SGDLS, CDR2 YYNGEE. The CDR3 extends over 15 amino acids.